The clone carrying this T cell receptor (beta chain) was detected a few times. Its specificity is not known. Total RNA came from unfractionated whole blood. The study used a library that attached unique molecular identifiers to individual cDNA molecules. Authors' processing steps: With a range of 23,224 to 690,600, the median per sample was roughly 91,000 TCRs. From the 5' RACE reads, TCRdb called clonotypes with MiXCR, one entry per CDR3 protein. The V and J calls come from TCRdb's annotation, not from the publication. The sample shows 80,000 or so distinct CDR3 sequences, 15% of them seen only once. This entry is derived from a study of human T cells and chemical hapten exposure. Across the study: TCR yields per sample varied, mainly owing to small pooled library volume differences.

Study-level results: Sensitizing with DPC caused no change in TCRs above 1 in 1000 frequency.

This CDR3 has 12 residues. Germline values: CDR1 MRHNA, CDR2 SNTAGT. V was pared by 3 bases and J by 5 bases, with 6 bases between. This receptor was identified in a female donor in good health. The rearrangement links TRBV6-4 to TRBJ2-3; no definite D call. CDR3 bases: TGTGCCAGCAGTGATGGTGGAGATACGCAGTATTTT. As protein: CASSDGGDTQYF.